This TCR beta chain was captured in a study of blood T cell repertoires in COVID-19. Clinical history reported by participants formed the basis on which cohorts were assigned. Original data processing: Scientists estimated how many nucleated cells there were by amplifying reference gene primers. Here immunoSEQ multiplex PCR was the method, and the copy in TCRdb shows in-frame clones only, minus some. V and J calls and clone size are given by that table; D and trimming were obtained from the DNA. The sample lists around 200,000 clones, 88% occurring once. Germline values: CDR1 SGHTA, CDR2 FQGTGA. Deletions cut 0 bases from V and 5 bases from J, with 7 bases between. The CDR3 has 13 amino acids.

The receptor comes from a woman in her 30s who had recovered from COVID-19. Sequenced input: PBMCs or T cells enriched from blood (not recorded which). The chain recombines TRBV7-3 with TRBJ2-5; TRBD1 is a possible D gene (6 bases). The CDR3 sequence is CASSLTQGETQYF. Written as DNA, the CDR3 is TGTGCCAGCAGCTTAACCCAGGGGGAGACCCAGTACTTC.